These 25 T cell receptor beta chains were sequenced from one sample in a study of primary melanoma T cells and metastatic recurrence. Clones were read by immunoSEQ multiplex PCR, and TCRdb kept only the in-frame ones, dropping some. The sample includes about 310 clones, approximately 80% seen only once; the top ten take less than 15%. The sample consisted of melanoma tumor tissue. All receptors derive from a human donor with melanoma.

The V and J genes are TRBV19 and TRBJ2-7; TRBD2 agrees at 10 bases. This CDR3 has 17 amino acids. The V gene's germline CDR1 is LNHDA and CDR2 SQIVND (reference sequence). V dropped 1 base and J dropped 0; count of bases not matched to a gene: 6. Here the CDR3 DNA reads TGTGCCAGTAGTATAGGGCTAGCGGGGGCCGACTCCTACGAGCAGTACTTC. Protein: CASSIGLAGADSYEQYF.

The CDR3 DNA follows: TGTGCCAGCAGTTACTCGGCAAACCAGCCCCAGCATTTT. Amino acids: CASSYSANQPQHF. The chain recombines TRBV6-8 with TRBJ1-5; D is ambiguous. This CDR3 spans 13 amino acids. Trimming pared 0 bases from V and 7 bases from J, leaving 7 bases between. Germline V gene sequence: CDR1 MNHGY, CDR2 SAAAGT.

The rearrangement links TRBV29-1 to TRBJ2-1, with D possibly TRBD2 on 5 matching bases. The V end was cut by 8 bases, the J end by 5 bases, with 13 bases between. Germline CDR1 reads SQVTM; CDR2 reads ANQGSEA. The length of the CDR3 is 12 residues. Here the CDR3 DNA reads TGCAGCATGAGGAGGTTCCACAATGAGCAGTTCTTC. Amino acid sequence: CSMRRFHNEQFF.

The chain has TRBV14 and TRBJ2-1; 10 bases map to TRBD1. Trimming at V came to 3 bases and at J to 2 bases, leaving 4 bases not matched to a gene. Germline CDR1 and CDR2: SGHDN and FVKESK. The CDR3 has 16 residues. Here the CDR3 reads CASSHLGTGAYNEQFF. For the CDR3, the DNA is TGTGCCAGCAGCCATCTTGGGACAGGGGCCTACAATGAGCAGTTCTTC.

The chain couples TRBV14 to TRBJ1-1; D call uncertain. In germline, CDR1 is SGHDN, CDR2 FVKESK. This CDR3 contains 13 residues. The ends were cut back, 6 bases at V and 3 bases at J, with 11 bases in the middle. CDR3 region: CASRSGFHTEAFF. For the CDR3, the DNA is TGTGCCAGCAGATCCGGGTTTCACACTGAAGCTTTCTTT.

J is TRBJ2-7 and V is TRBV4-1, with D unresolved. The V and J ends lost 3 bases and 4 bases respectively, with 10 bases between them. Germline values: CDR1 MGHRA, CDR2 YSYEKL. The CDR3 runs to 13 residues. CDR3 nucleotide sequence: TGCGCCAGCAGCCAGGAACTTCGTTACGAGCAGTACTTC. This sequence encodes CASSQELRYEQYF.

The V gene is TRBV18, the J gene TRBJ2-5, with 7 positions matching TRBD1. Germline loops: CDR1 KGHSH, CDR2 LQKENI. The ends lost 4 bases at V and 0 bases at J; junction bases unmatched: 14. This CDR3 contains 18 residues. The CDR3 DNA is TGTGCCAGCTCACACCGACAGGGAACGAATAGCGACCAAGAGACCCAGTACTTC. This codes for CASSHRQGTNSDQETQYF.

This clone was picked up one time. V usage is TRBV30 and J usage is TRBJ2-3; D may match TRBD1 or TRBD2 (5 bases each). Germline V gene data show CDR1 as GTSNPN and CDR2 as SVGIG (reference sequence). The CDR3 totals 15 residues. Trimming shortened V by 5 bases and J by 6 bases, and 21 bases separated the two germline ends. This CDR3 reads CAWLLRGGLRDTQYF. The CDR3 DNA sequence: TGTGCCTGGTTGCTGAGGGGCGGCCTACGGGATACGCAGTATTTT.

The chain has TRBV15 and TRBJ2-7; the D gene is possibly TRBD2 (7 bases). The CDR3 spans 15 residues. V was clipped by 3 bases and J by 2 bases, with 14 bases between them. Germline V CDR1 and CDR2: LNHNV, YYDKDF (reference sequence). In DNA form, the CDR3 reads TGTGCCACCAGCAGCAACAGGGACTATACCTACGAGCAGTACTTC. It encodes CATSSNRDYTYEQYF.

This clone has just one count. This rearrangement joins TRBV23-1 to TRBJ2-3; D perhaps matches TRBD2 (6 bases). TRBV23-1 is given ORF status, its function remaining uncertain. This CDR3 comprises 15 residues. V lost 8 bases, J lost 2 bases, and 17 bases lay in between. The CDR3 DNA reads as TGCGCCAGCCGTCCGGGACTTCTCTACACAGATACGCAGTATTTT. It yields the protein CASRPGLLYTDTQYF.

The DNA of the CDR3 is TGCGCCAGCAGCTGGGGGGACAGGGGAGAGGAAAAACTGTTTTTT. The encoded protein is CASSWGDRGEEKLFF. The chain has TRBV23-1 and TRBJ1-4; TRBD1 aligns across 10 bases. TRBV23-1 is flagged as an ORF with uncertain function. This CDR3 contains 15 residues. Trimming at V came to 6 bases and at J to 8 bases, leaving 9 bases not matched to a gene.

This clone turned up a few times. V and J are TRBV10-2 and TRBJ1-4, with 12 bases lining up with TRBD1. This CDR3 spans 16 amino acids. CDR1 WSHSY and CDR2 SAAADI come from the germline V gene. The trim removed 4 bases at V and 7 bases at J, leaving 7 bases unmatched. The CDR3 reads CASSGGQGALGEKLFF. CDR3 bases: TGCGCCAGCAGTGGGGGACAGGGGGCACTTGGTGAAAAACTGTTTTTT.

This clone was counted a single time. The chain carries TRBV11-3 and TRBJ1-6; D unclear. Germline values: CDR1 SGHNT, CDR2 YENEEA. There are 17 residues in the CDR3. Trimming stripped 1 base from V and 4 bases from J, with 14 bases between. The CDR3 here is CASSLVASVGYNSPLHF. The CDR3 bases are TGTGCCAGCAGCTTAGTTGCGTCAGTAGGTTATAATTCACCCCTCCACTTT.

The genes are TRBV19 and TRBJ1-1; D remains ambiguous. There are 13 residues in the CDR3. The germline CDR1 and CDR2 sequences are LNHDA and SQIVND (reference sequence). The V and J ends lost 6 bases and 9 bases respectively, with 17 bases between them. The DNA of the CDR3 is TGTGCCAGTAGCCGAACTGAAGAGACTAAAGCTTTCTTT. Its translation is CASSRTEETKAFF.

This clone was observed once. The chain combines TRBV30 with TRBJ1-1, with D maybe TRBD1 (5 bases). Germline V gene data show CDR1 as GTSNPN and CDR2 as SVGIG (reference sequence). The CDR3 consists of 13 residues. Trimming removed 1 base at V and 5 bases at J, with 11 bases between. CDR3 nucleotide sequence: TGTGCCTGGAGTGAACAGGAGGGGACTGAAGCTTTCTTT. It is translated as CAWSEQEGTEAFF.

CDR3 nucleotides: TGTGCCAGCAGCTTAGCCCCGGCCGGGGAGCTGTTTTTT. Translation: CASSLAPAGELFF. The rearrangement links TRBV7-1 to TRBJ2-2, with D uncertain. TRBV7-1 is an ORF; its function is uncertain. This CDR3 has 13 residues. V lost 4 bases and J lost 6, with 9 bases in between.

This chain connects TRBV6-8 to TRBJ2-1, with D possibly being TRBD1 (5 bases). Germline assignment: CDR1 MNHGY and CDR2 SAAAGT. The CDR3 contains 15 residues. Trimming removed 2 bases from V and 0 bases from J, with 8 bases in between. The CDR3 DNA reads TGTGCCAGCAGTTACCCAGGGCCCTCCTACAATGAGCAGTTCTTC. This encodes CASSYPGPSYNEQFF.

The V and J genes are TRBV18 and TRBJ1-3, with D possibly matching TRBD1 (5 bases). The germline V gene has CDR1 KGHSH and CDR2 LQKENI. Trimming stripped 2 bases from V and 2 bases from J, with 10 bases between. The CDR3 covers 15 residues. The CDR3 sequence is CASSPNPRAGNTIYF. CDR3 in DNA: TGTGCCAGCTCACCAAATCCCAGGGCTGGAAACACCATATATTTT.

The rearrangement links TRBV19 to TRBJ2-5; D not resolved. CDR1 LNHDA and CDR2 SQIVND come from the germline V gene (reference sequence). V dropped 3 bases and J dropped 5 bases, with 10 bases sitting between them. CDR3 size: 13 residues. As DNA, the CDR3 is TGTGCCAGTAGTATTCGTGCCTTCGAGACCCAGTACTTC. Encoded protein: CASSIRAFETQYF.

J is TRBJ2-3 and V is TRBV10-3, with TRBD1 matching over 7 bases. The CDR3 consists of 16 residues. In germline, CDR1 is ENHRY, CDR2 SYGVKD. V gave up 0 bases and J gave up 8 bases; unmatched junction bases: 11. DNA for the CDR3: TGTGCCATCAGTGAGTCTCTGGCAGGGGGTGGTGGTACGCAGTATTTT. Translated: CAISESLAGGGGTQYF.

The chain uses TRBV18 and TRBJ2-5; D is ambiguous. Per the germline V gene, CDR1 is KGHSH and CDR2 is LQKENI. This CDR3 is 13 amino acids long. V lost 2 bases, J lost 2 bases, and 6 bases lay in between. The CDR3, as DNA: TGTGCCAGCTCACCAACGCAGCAAGAGACCCAGTACTTC. It codes for CASSPTQQETQYF.

This chain joins TRBV6-8 and TRBJ2-6; no reliable D call. Per the germline V gene, CDR1 is MNHGY and CDR2 is SAAAGT. V gave up 6 bases and J gave up 1 base, with 13 bases separating them. This CDR3 comprises 16 residues. CDR3 sequence reads: CASSRPTQSGANVLTF. The CDR3 DNA follows: TGTGCCAGCAGCAGACCAACTCAATCTGGGGCCAACGTCCTGACTTTC.

This chain connects TRBV6-8 to TRBJ1-4, with D tentatively TRBD1 (6 bases). The CDR3 covers 15 residues. Germline loops: CDR1 MNHGY, CDR2 SAAAGT. V was pared by 2 bases and J by 0 bases, with 7 bases between. The CDR3 protein is CASSYGTPTNEKLFF. DNA of the CDR3: TGTGCCAGCAGTTACGGGACACCAACTAATGAAAAACTGTTTTTT.

This chain connects TRBV6-4 to TRBJ2-1; D gene ambiguous. Germline loops: CDR1 MRHNA, CDR2 SNTAGT. CDR3 length equals 13 residues. The V end lost 3 bases, the J end lost 7 bases, and 10 bases lay between the germline ends. This chain's CDR3 is CASSEVLGNEQFF. DNA of the CDR3: TGTGCCAGCAGTGAAGTTCTAGGTAATGAGCAGTTCTTC.

The chain uses TRBV19 and TRBJ1-5; TRBD1 aligns across 8 bases. V shed 4 bases and J 2 bases; nucleotides not matched to a gene: 4. CDR3 length: 15 amino acids. Germline assignment: CDR1 LNHDA and CDR2 SQIVND (reference sequence). In DNA form, the CDR3 reads TGTGCCAGTAGTAAATCGACAGGGGGCAATCAGCCCCAGCATTTT. Protein sequence: CASSKSTGGNQPQHF.